This is a list of T cell receptor beta chains from one sample in a study of blood T cell repertoires in COVID-19. The data were produced by immunoSEQ multiplex PCR, yet TCRdb's version contains in-frame clones alone and is incomplete. The repertoire holds about 70,000 clones, with around 89% as singletons. Specimen: peripheral blood. The source is a woman aged 65 to 85 with acute or convalescent COVID-19. Each CDR3 is given with its conserved first and last residue. D genes are given only for firm matches. Not all rows give a size; the values are once, few, many and, for expanded clones, a class.

V gene: TRBV28
clone size: .
J gene: TRBJ1-1
D gene: .
CDR3 DNA: TGTGCCAGCAGTTTGGGCAGGGTGGGCACTGAAGCTTTCTTT
CDR3 protein: CASSLGRVGTEAFF

V gene: TRBV4-3
clone size: .
J gene: TRBJ2-1
D gene: .
CDR3 DNA: TGCGCCAGCAGCCAAGATGGGAGCCTTATCTACAATGAGCAGTTCTTC
CDR3 protein: CASSQDGSLIYNEQFF

V gene: TRBV7-3
clone size: .
J gene: TRBJ1-2
D gene: .
CDR3 DNA: TGTGCCAGCAGCTTAACGGCCCTCTCGGGGAGTTTGACCTTC
CDR3 protein: CASSLTALSGSLTF

V gene: TRBV4-1
clone size: .
J gene: TRBJ2-5
D gene: TRBD2
CDR3 DNA: TGCGCCAGCAGCCGAACTAGCGGGGGTGGGCCCCAAGAGACCCAGTACTTC
CDR3 protein: CASSRTSGGGPQETQYF

V gene: TRBV28
clone size: once
J gene: TRBJ2-1
D gene: TRBD1
CDR3 DNA: TGTGCCAGCAGTAACACAGGGGGGCAGTTCTTC
CDR3 protein: CASSNTGGQFF

V gene: TRBV30
clone size: .
J gene: TRBJ1-1
D gene: TRBD1
CDR3 DNA: TGTGCCTGGAGTAAAGGGGGCGCAAGGGGCACTGAAGCTTTCTTT
CDR3 protein: CAWSKGGARGTEAFF

V gene: TRBV29-1
clone size: .
J gene: TRBJ1-5
D gene: TRBD1
CDR3 DNA: TGCAGCGCCGGACAGGCCCCTAATCAGCCCCAGCATTTT
CDR3 protein: CSAGQAPNQPQHF

V gene: TRBV28
clone size: .
J gene: TRBJ2-7
D gene: .
CDR3 DNA: TGTGCCAGCACTAGCGCCGTCTCCTACGAGCAGTACTTC
CDR3 protein: CASTSAVSYEQYF

V gene: TRBV5-8
clone size: .
J gene: TRBJ1-1
D gene: TRBD1
CDR3 DNA: TGTGCCAGCAGCTTGAACGACAGGGGGACTGAAGCTTTCTTT
CDR3 protein: CASSLNDRGTEAFF

V gene: TRBV6-5
clone size: .
J gene: TRBJ1-4
D gene: .
CDR3 DNA: TGTGCCAGCACCTCCCCAGCAACTAATGAAAAACTGTTTTTT
CDR3 protein: CASTSPATNEKLFF

V gene: TRBV7-3
clone size: once
J gene: TRBJ2-1
D gene: .
CDR3 DNA: TGTGCCAGCAGTCCGACGGCGGTGAACAATGAGCAGTTCTTC
CDR3 protein: CASSPTAVNNEQFF

V gene: TRBV3-1/TRBV3-2
clone size: .
J gene: TRBJ1-5
D gene: .
CDR3 DNA: TGTGCCAGCAGCCACCTAAATCAGCCCCAGCATTTT
CDR3 protein: CASSHLNQPQHF

V gene: TRBV29-1
clone size: .
J gene: TRBJ1-1
D gene: TRBD1
CDR3 DNA: TGCAGCGTAACGATGGACAGGGTAGCTTTCTTT
CDR3 protein: CSVTMDRVAFF

V gene: TRBV5-1
clone size: .
J gene: TRBJ2-3
D gene: .
CDR3 DNA: TGCGCCAGCAGCCCCTTGACTAGAACCTCAGATACGCAGTATTTT
CDR3 protein: CASSPLTRTSDTQYF

V gene: TRBV18
clone size: once
J gene: TRBJ1-1
D gene: .
CDR3 DNA: TGTGCCAGCTCACTCCAGCGGCAGAACACTGAAGCTTTCTTT
CDR3 protein: CASSLQRQNTEAFF

V gene: TRBV9
clone size: .
J gene: TRBJ1-5
D gene: .
CDR3 DNA: TGTGCCAGCAGCGTGAATGAGGGCAATCAGCCCCAGCATTTT
CDR3 protein: CASSVNEGNQPQHF

V gene: TRBV5-6
clone size: few
J gene: TRBJ1-2
D gene: TRBD1
CDR3 DNA: TGTGCCAGCAGCTTGGGGACAGGGAGTTATGGCTACACCTTC
CDR3 protein: CASSLGTGSYGYTF

V gene: TRBV9
clone size: .
J gene: TRBJ1-2
D gene: TRBD1
CDR3 DNA: TGTGCCAGCAGCGCCGGGACAGATTCCTATGGCTACACCTTC
CDR3 protein: CASSAGTDSYGYTF

V gene: TRBV24-1
clone size: once
J gene: TRBJ2-2
D gene: TRBD1
CDR3 DNA: TGTGCCACCAGTGACCCGGGACAGGGCACCGGGGAGCTGTTTTTT
CDR3 protein: CATSDPGQGTGELFF

V gene: TRBV5-8
clone size: many
J gene: TRBJ1-2
D gene: .
CDR3 DNA: TGTGCCAGCAGCTTAAGGGGGAAGGGTTCTGGCTACACCTTC
CDR3 protein: CASSLRGKGSGYTF

V gene: TRBV3-1/TRBV3-2
clone size: .
J gene: TRBJ1-3
D gene: .
CDR3 DNA: TGTGCCAGCAGCCAGGCAGGGGAAGGCACCATATATTTT
CDR3 protein: CASSQAGEGTIYF

V gene: TRBV11-3
clone size: .
J gene: TRBJ2-7
D gene: .
CDR3 DNA: TGTGCCAGCAGCTTCGGTTCAACCTACGAGCAGTACTTC
CDR3 protein: CASSFGSTYEQYF

V gene: TRBV28
clone size: .
J gene: TRBJ1-5
D gene: .
CDR3 DNA: TGTGCCAGCAGCCCTCGGGGGTTGAGGCCGTCTAATCAGCCCCAGCATTTT
CDR3 protein: CASSPRGLRPSNQPQHF

V gene: TRBV2
clone size: .
J gene: TRBJ1-2
D gene: .
CDR3 DNA: TGTGCCAGCAGTGAAATAGGGGCCAACTATGGCTACACCTTC
CDR3 protein: CASSEIGANYGYTF

V gene: TRBV2
clone size: .
J gene: TRBJ2-7
D gene: .
CDR3 DNA: TGTGCCAGCAGCTCCCAGGGCGTTCCCACGGGTGAGCAGTACTTC
CDR3 protein: CASSSQGVPTGEQYF

V gene: TRBV10-3
clone size: .
J gene: TRBJ2-2
D gene: TRBD1
CDR3 DNA: TGTGCCATCAGTGGTGGGACAGGAGTGACCGGGGAGCTGTTTTTT
CDR3 protein: CAISGGTGVTGELFF

V gene: TRBV24-1
clone size: .
J gene: TRBJ2-3
D gene: .
CDR3 DNA: TGTGCCACCAGTGTGGGGGGATCGGGGACAGATACGCAGTATTTT
CDR3 protein: CATSVGGSGTDTQYF

V gene: TRBV28
clone size: .
J gene: TRBJ1-1
D gene: .
CDR3 DNA: TGTGCCAGCAGTCCCACAGGGTACACTGAAGCTTTCTTT
CDR3 protein: CASSPTGYTEAFF

V gene: TRBV27
clone size: .
J gene: TRBJ1-6
D gene: TRBD1
CDR3 DNA: TGTGCCAGCAGTTTGGGACAGGTCCGGGGTTCACCCCTCCACTTT
CDR3 protein: CASSLGQVRGSPLHF

V gene: TRBV9
clone size: .
J gene: TRBJ1-6
D gene: .
CDR3 DNA: TGTGCCAGCAGCGTAGACACCTCCTATAATTCACCCCTCCACTTT
CDR3 protein: CASSVDTSYNSPLHF

V gene: TRBV28
clone size: .
J gene: TRBJ2-7
D gene: .
CDR3 DNA: TGTGCCAGCTTGAGCGAGATCTACGAGCAGTACTTC
CDR3 protein: CASLSEIYEQYF

V gene: TRBV11-2
clone size: .
J gene: TRBJ2-1
D gene: TRBD2
CDR3 DNA: TGTGCCAGCAGCTTAGCCCCGCTAGCGGGAGGCTATAATGAGCAGTTCTTC
CDR3 protein: CASSLAPLAGGYNEQFF

V gene: TRBV25-1
clone size: .
J gene: TRBJ1-2
D gene: .
CDR3 DNA: TGTGCCAGCAGTGGGGCGGGGGGCGGTAGCTATGGCTACACCTTC
CDR3 protein: CASSGAGGGSYGYTF

V gene: TRBV28
clone size: .
J gene: TRBJ1-2
D gene: .
CDR3 DNA: TGTGCCAGCAGTTTAGGGCAGGGTAACTATGGCTACACCTTC
CDR3 protein: CASSLGQGNYGYTF

V gene: TRBV5-8
clone size: .
J gene: TRBJ1-2
D gene: .
CDR3 DNA: TGTGCCAGCAGCTCTCGATGGAGCTATGGCTACACCTTC
CDR3 protein: CASSSRWSYGYTF

V gene: TRBV10-3
clone size: .
J gene: TRBJ1-3
D gene: .
CDR3 DNA: TGTGCCATCAGTGAGTCGACTTTCGGGAGCTCTGGAAACACCATATATTTT
CDR3 protein: CAISESTFGSSGNTIYF

V gene: TRBV2
clone size: .
J gene: TRBJ1-2
D gene: .
CDR3 DNA: TGTGCCAGCAGGGAGGTCAACTATGGCTACACCTTC
CDR3 protein: CASREVNYGYTF

V gene: TRBV24-1
clone size: .
J gene: TRBJ1-2
D gene: .
CDR3 DNA: TGTGCCACCAGTGATGTTCCTGGGGGGGCCCGTGGCTACACCTTC
CDR3 protein: CATSDVPGGARGYTF

V gene: TRBV28
clone size: .
J gene: TRBJ2-5
D gene: TRBD1
CDR3 DNA: TGTGCCAGCAGTTTAGGGGACAGGTCTAACCAAGAGACCCAGTACTTC
CDR3 protein: CASSLGDRSNQETQYF

V gene: TRBV4-1
clone size: .
J gene: TRBJ2-1
D gene: .
CDR3 DNA: TGCGCCAGCAGCCCCCTGGACAGAAGCTCCTACAATGAGCAGTTCTTC
CDR3 protein: CASSPLDRSSYNEQFF

V gene: TRBV6-5
clone size: once
J gene: TRBJ1-1
D gene: TRBD1
CDR3 DNA: TGTGCCAGCATTGGACAGGGAGCGGCTTTCTTT
CDR3 protein: CASIGQGAAFF

V gene: TRBV6-2/TRBV6-3
clone size: .
J gene: TRBJ2-7
D gene: TRBD2
CDR3 DNA: TGTGCCAGCAGTACCGGGACTAGCGTCCCCTACGAGCAGTACTTC
CDR3 protein: CASSTGTSVPYEQYF

V gene: TRBV18
clone size: .
J gene: TRBJ2-5
D gene: .
CDR3 DNA: TGTGCCAGCTCACTCCTTCTGCAAGAGACCCAGTACTTC
CDR3 protein: CASSLLLQETQYF

V gene: TRBV30
clone size: .
J gene: TRBJ2-7
D gene: .
CDR3 DNA: TGTGCCTGGATGAGTTACGACAGTGCCTCCTACGAGCAGTACTTC
CDR3 protein: CAWMSYDSASYEQYF

V gene: TRBV2
clone size: .
J gene: TRBJ1-1
D gene: TRBD1
CDR3 DNA: TGTGCCAGCAGGCGGGACAGTATGAACACTGAAGCTTTCTTT
CDR3 protein: CASRRDSMNTEAFF

V gene: TRBV19
clone size: .
J gene: TRBJ1-3
D gene: .
CDR3 DNA: TGTGCCACCTCTTTAGGGGACAACTCTGGAAACACCATATATTTT
CDR3 protein: CATSLGDNSGNTIYF

V gene: TRBV28
clone size: .
J gene: TRBJ1-2
D gene: TRBD1
CDR3 DNA: TGTGCCAGCAGTCCCGGACAGGACTATGGCTACACCTTC
CDR3 protein: CASSPGQDYGYTF

V gene: TRBV4-1
clone size: .
J gene: TRBJ1-2
D gene: .
CDR3 DNA: TGCGCCAGCAGCCGCGAACCGGACAGCTATGGCTACACCTTC
CDR3 protein: CASSREPDSYGYTF

V gene: TRBV6-6
clone size: .
J gene: TRBJ1-6
D gene: .
CDR3 DNA: TGTGCCAGCAGTTACTCGAGTTTCGAAATTTCACCCCTCCACTTT
CDR3 protein: CASSYSSFEISPLHF

V gene: TRBV5-1
clone size: .
J gene: TRBJ1-1
D gene: .
CDR3 DNA: TGCGCCAGCAGCGTTACAGGGCAGAACACTGAAGCTTTCTTT
CDR3 protein: CASSVTGQNTEAFF

V gene: TRBV5-1
clone size: .
J gene: TRBJ1-1
D gene: .
CDR3 DNA: TGCGCCAGCAGCTTGGTTGGGGGGTTGGATGCTTTCTTT
CDR3 protein: CASSLVGGLDAFF

V gene: TRBV18
clone size: .
J gene: TRBJ2-7
D gene: .
CDR3 DNA: TGTGCCAGCTCAGCCAGCGGGTCCTCCTACCAGCAGTACTTC
CDR3 protein: CASSASGSSYQQYF

V gene: TRBV24-1
clone size: .
J gene: TRBJ1-5
D gene: TRBD1
CDR3 DNA: TGTGCCACCAGTGATTTAGGGGGGGACAGGGGAGCAGGTCAGCCCCAGCATTTT
CDR3 protein: CATSDLGGDRGAGQPQHF